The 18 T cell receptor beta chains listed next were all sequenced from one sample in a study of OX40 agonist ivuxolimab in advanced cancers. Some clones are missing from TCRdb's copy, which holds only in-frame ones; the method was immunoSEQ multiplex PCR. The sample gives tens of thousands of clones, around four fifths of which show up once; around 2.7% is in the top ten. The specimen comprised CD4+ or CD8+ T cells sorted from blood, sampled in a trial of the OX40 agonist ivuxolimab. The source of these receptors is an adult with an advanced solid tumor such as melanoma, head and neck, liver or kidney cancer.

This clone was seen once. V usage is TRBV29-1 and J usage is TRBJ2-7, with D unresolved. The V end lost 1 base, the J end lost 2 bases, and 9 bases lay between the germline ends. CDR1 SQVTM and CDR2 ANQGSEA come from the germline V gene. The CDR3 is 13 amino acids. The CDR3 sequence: CSVEAGGPYEQYF. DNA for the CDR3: TGCAGCGTTGAAGCGGGCGGACCCTACGAGCAGTACTTC.

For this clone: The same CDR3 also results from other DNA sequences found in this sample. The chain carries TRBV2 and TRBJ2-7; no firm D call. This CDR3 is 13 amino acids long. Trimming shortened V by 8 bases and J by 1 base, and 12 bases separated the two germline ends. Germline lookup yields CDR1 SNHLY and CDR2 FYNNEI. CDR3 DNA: TGTGCCAGCCGTCCAAGCCCTTCCTACGAGCAGTACTTC. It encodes CASRPSPSYEQYF.

CDR3 residues: CASSVGDSSGNTIYF. The CDR3 nucleotides read TGTGCCAGCAGCGTCGGGGACAGCTCTGGAAACACCATATATTTT. This chain joins TRBV9 and TRBJ1-3, with TRBD1 matching over 7 bases. The V and J ends lost 2 bases and 0 bases, in that order; junction bases with no gene match: 2. This CDR3 is 15 amino acids long. Germline CDR1 reads SGDLS; CDR2 reads YYNGEE.

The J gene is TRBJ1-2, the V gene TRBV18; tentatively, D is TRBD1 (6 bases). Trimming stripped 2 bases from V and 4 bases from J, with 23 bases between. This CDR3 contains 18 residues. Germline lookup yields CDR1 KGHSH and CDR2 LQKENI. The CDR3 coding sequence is TGTGCCAGCTCACCAGACAATGGCAGGGGAAGTAGAGGCTATGGCTACACCTTC. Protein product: CASSPDNGRGSRGYGYTF.

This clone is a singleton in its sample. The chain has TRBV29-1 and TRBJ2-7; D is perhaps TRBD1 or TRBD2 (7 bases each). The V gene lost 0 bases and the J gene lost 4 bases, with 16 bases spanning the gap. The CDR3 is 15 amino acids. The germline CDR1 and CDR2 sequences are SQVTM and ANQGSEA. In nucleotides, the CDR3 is TGCAGCGTTGAAGAAGGGCAGGGGGGGAAATACGAGCAGTACTTC. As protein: CSVEEGQGGKYEQYF.

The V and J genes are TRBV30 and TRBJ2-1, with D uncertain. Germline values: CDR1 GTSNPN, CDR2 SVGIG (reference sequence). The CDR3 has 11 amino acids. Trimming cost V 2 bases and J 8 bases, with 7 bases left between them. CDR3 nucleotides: TGTGCCTGGAGTTGGAGCGATGAGCAGTTCTTC. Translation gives CAWSWSDEQFF.

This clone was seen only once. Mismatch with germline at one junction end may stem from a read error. As DNA, the CDR3 is TGTGCTAGCAGCTTATCGACCGGGGGGTGGGACCAGTACTTC. Translation: CASSLSTGGWDQYF. This chain links TRBV7-7 with TRBJ2-5, with 7 bases identical to TRBD2. The CDR3 spans 14 residues. CDR1 SSHAT and CDR2 FNYEAQ come from the germline V gene (reference sequence).

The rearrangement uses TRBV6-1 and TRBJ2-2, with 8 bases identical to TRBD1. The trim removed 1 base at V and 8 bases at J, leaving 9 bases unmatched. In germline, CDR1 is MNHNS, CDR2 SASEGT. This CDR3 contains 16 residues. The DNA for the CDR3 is TGTGCCAGCAGTGAAGGTCGGGACAGGTGGGCAGGGGAGCTGTTTTTT. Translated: CASSEGRDRWAGELFF.

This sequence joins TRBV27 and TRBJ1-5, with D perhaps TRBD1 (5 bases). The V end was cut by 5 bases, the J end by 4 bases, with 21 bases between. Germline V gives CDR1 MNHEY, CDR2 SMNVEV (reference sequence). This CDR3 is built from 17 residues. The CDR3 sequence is CASSPRTALGVNQPQHF. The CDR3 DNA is TGTGCCAGCAGTCCGCGGACGGCCCTAGGGGTTAATCAGCCCCAGCATTTT.

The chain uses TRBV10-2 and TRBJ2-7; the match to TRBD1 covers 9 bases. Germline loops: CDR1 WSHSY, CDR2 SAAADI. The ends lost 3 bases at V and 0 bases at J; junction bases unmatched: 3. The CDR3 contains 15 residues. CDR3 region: CASSDRDRASYEQYF. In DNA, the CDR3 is TGCGCCAGCAGTGACCGGGACAGGGCCTCCTACGAGCAGTACTTC.

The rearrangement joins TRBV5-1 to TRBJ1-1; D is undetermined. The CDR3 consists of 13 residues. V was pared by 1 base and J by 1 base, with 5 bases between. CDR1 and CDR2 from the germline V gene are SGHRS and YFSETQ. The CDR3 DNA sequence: TGCGCCAGCAGCTTGATTACGAACACTGAAGCTTTCTTT. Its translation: CASSLITNTEAFF.

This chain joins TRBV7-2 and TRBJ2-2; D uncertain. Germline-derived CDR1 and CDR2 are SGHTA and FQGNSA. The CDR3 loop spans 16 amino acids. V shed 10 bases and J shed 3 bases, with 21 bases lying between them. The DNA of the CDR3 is TGTGCCACGCCTGGCAGGATGAGCATCGACACCGGGGAGCTGTTTTTT. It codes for CATPGRMSIDTGELFF.

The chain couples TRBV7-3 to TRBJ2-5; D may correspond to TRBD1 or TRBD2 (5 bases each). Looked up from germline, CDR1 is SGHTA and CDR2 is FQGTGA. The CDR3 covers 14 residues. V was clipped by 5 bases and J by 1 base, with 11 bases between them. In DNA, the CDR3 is TGTGCCAGCAGCCCTACCGGGACCCAAGAGACCCAGTACTTC. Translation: CASSPTGTQETQYF. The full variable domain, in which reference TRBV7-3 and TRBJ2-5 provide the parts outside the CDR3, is GAGVSQTPSNKVTEKGKYVELRCDPISGHTALYWYRQSLGQGPEFLIYFQGTGAADDSGLPNDRFFAVRPEGSVSTLKIQRTERGDSAVYLCASSPTGTQETQYFGPGTRLLVL.

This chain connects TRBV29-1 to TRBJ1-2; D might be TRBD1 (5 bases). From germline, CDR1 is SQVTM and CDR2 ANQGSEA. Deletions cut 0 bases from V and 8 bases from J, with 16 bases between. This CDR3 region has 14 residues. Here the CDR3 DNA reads TGCAGCGTTGAAGACCGATATACAGGTCTCGGCTACACCTTC. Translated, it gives CSVEDRYTGLGYTF.

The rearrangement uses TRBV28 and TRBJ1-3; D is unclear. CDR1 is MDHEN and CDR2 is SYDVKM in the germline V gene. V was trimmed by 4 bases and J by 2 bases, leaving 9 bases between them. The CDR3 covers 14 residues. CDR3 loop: CASSSQGTGNTIYF. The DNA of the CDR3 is TGTGCCAGCAGTTCCCAAGGAACTGGAAACACCATATATTTT.

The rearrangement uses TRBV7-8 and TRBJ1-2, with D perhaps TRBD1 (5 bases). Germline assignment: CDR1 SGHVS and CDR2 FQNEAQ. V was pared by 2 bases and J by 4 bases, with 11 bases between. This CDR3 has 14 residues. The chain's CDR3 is CASSLPVGTYGYTF. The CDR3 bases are TGTGCCAGCAGCTTACCCGTTGGGACCTATGGCTACACCTTC.

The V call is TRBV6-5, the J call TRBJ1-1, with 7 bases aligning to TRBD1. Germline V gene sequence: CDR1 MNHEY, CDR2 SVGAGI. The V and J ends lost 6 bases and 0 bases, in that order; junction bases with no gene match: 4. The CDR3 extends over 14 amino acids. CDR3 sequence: CASSPGQMNTEAFF. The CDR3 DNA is TGTGCCAGCAGCCCGGGACAGATGAACACTGAAGCTTTCTTT.

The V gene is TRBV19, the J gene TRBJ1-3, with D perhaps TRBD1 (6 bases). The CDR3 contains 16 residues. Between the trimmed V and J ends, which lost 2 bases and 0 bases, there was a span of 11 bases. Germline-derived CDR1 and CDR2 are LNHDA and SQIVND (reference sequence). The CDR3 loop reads CASSISQGLSGNTIYF. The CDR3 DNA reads TGTGCCAGTAGTATATCACAGGGACTCTCTGGAAACACCATATATTTT.